This record looks at one T cell receptor (beta chain) sequence and its context. This receptor's antigen is unknown. It has no much larger one-base neighbor in the sample; base qualities were not kept. Read against the paper, the sample's time point label means: newly diagnosed GD, antithyroid drugs for less than 3 months. For both TCR sequencing and RNA sequencing, RNA was extracted from PBMCs using TRIzol. The diagnosis of Graves' disease was made according to American Thyroid Association guidelines. Patients were recruited from an endocrinology department in Xi'an, China. From each patient, about 8.9 milliliters of peripheral blood was collected into an EDTA anticoagulant tube. Ficoll Paque Plus density gradient separation was used to isolate PBMCs, and no further T cell sorting was done. An Agilent 2100 Bioanalyzer and agarose gel were used to check RNA quality, and a NanoDrop 2000 was used to measure RNA concentration.

The data were taken from a study of regulatory T cells in long-lasting Graves disease (dated by TCRdb to the early 2020s). Regarding the complete study: In the newly diagnosed Graves' disease group, patients had been taking antithyroid drugs for less than 3 months. Persistent Graves' disease patients were compared with newly diagnosed Graves' disease patients by peripheral blood TCR sequencing and RNA sequencing. The study was conducted in China and was registered as a clinical trial. TCR sequencing covered about 13 persistent and around 20 newly diagnosed Graves' disease patients, some 33 samples in total.

The study at large found these results: The authors acknowledged the small sample size as a limitation that may reduce accuracy. TRBV28, TRBJ1-2 and TRBJ2-5 were preferentially used in persistent disease, while TRBV20-1 and TRBJ2-1 were favored in newly diagnosed disease. Compared with newly diagnosed patients, patients with persistent Graves' disease had lower TCR Shannon entropy and fewer highly expanded clones, which suggests clonal expansion. Only peripheral blood was studied, because thyroid tissue, the primary lesion, was inaccessible. Persistent patients shared more public clonotypes among themselves (around 2,700) than newly diagnosed patients did (approximately 900). Sequencing and analysis were limited to the TCR beta chain.

Taken from the germline V gene (reference sequence), the CDR1 and CDR2 loops are LNHDA and SQIVND. The trim is 2 bases for V and 6 bases for J, with a gap of 18 bases between the germline ends. The CDR3 goes from the cysteine to the phenylalanine over 16 residues. Only the CDR3 DNA stays, 48 bases, in frame from base 1. Library preparation was by multiplex PCR. These reads were obtained on an Illumina HiSeq 4000. CDR3 regions were amplified by Arm-PCR with iRepertoire HTBI primers to construct TCR beta libraries. Before sequencing, the PCR products underwent gel purification. The published analysis was carried out like this. Across samples, approximately 68 TRBV and 13 to 15 TRBJ segments were identified and used for gene usage analysis of CDR3 amino acid clonotypes. COPE and FqMerger were used to merge filtered high-quality paired reads into contigs. BLAST was used to align contigs to IMGT TRBV, TRBD and TRBJ reference genes, and CDR3 was defined according to IMGT. Any clonotype with a frequency above 0.1% was counted as a highly expanded clone. Shannon entropy was used to measure repertoire diversity, and the Gini coefficient was used to measure V-J evenness. A clonotype found in more than one individual was treated as public. TCRdb itself trimmed the public reads at Q25 with fastp, ran MiXCR and retained productive beta chains. Rows with one shared CDR3 protein collapse into an entry with the most common genes and DNA. These V and J calls are TCRdb output, not the study's own analysis. This sample comprises about 330,000 distinct CDR3 sequences, roughly 15% of them detected only once. The ten biggest clones cover around 20% of the sample.

The sample also formed part of further work on T cells in Graves' hyperthyroidism and ophthalmopathy. Drawing on the second study: A patient counted as having stable Graves' hyperthyroidism if no progression to ophthalmopathy occurred over 18 months of follow-up. Hyperthyroidism patients were newly diagnosed, with disease duration under 2 months, and aged 18 to 65 years. The study excluded patients with uncontrolled infections, other autoimmune diseases, pregnancy or lactation. Diagnoses were established on the basis of clinical symptoms, serum thyroxine and TRAb, thyroid ultrasound, and orbital computed tomography. For the first round of RT-PCR on the TCR CDR3, the HTBI primer set was used together with the Qiagen OneStep RT-PCR kit. Most expanded thyroid clonotypes (frequency above 0.001) were also detected in blood, suggesting blood repertoires may reflect thyroid immune responses. Ophthalmopathy was separated from stable hyperthyroidism by a 13 V-J signature model, with approximately 85% sensitivity and about 81% specificity obtained in cross-validation and 80%/75% obtained in testing. In validation, progression to ophthalmopathy was predicted by the model with approximately 67% sensitivity and 72% to 85% specificity, a median of approximately 6.5 months before onset. TCR V-J signatures able to tell the groups apart were searched for in a discovery cohort of 90 to 100 patients, of whom approximately 40 had Graves' ophthalmopathy and 57 had stable Graves' hyperthyroidism. Prospective prediction of ophthalmopathy was tested in an independent validation cohort of some 19 hyperthyroidism patients and some 17 patients who later progressed to ophthalmopathy. The roughly 94 discovery patients were randomly split 7:3 into training and test sets. In addition, the study compared T-cell repertoires in thyroid tissue and in blood from roughly 6 Graves' hyperthyroidism patients. Once sampling was done, hyperthyroidism patients were given methimazole at a starting dose of 30 mg daily, whereas ophthalmopathy patients were given high-dose intravenous methylprednisolone. Libraries were constructed in a second round of multiplex PCR, after which size selection and purification were carried out. Sequencing of the libraries was done on an Illumina HiSeq2000 using paired-end 100 bp reads. Raw data were processed with SOAPnuke, discarding reads with adapters, uncalled bases, mean Phred below 15, or no exact constant-primer or identifier match. COPE v1.2.5 was used to merge the high-quality paired reads, and each unique nucleotide sequence was defined as a clonotype. MiTCR v1.1 was used to align the clonotypes against IMGT TRBV, TRBD and TRBJ reference segments. The analysis included only V-J combinations with a frequency above 0.0001, which together covered approximately 99% of the repertoires. The TCS score was defined as the ratio of F50 (clonal expansion) to E x V (chaos), calculated using BLOSUM62-based TCRdist between CDR3 peptides within each V-J. Welch's t-statistics and random forest reduced around 550 V-J features to 13, which were used in a naive Bayes classifier (R e1071). Sample size was not statistically predetermined, and investigators were not blinded to group allocation. According to the paper, TCR Vbeta CDR3 sequencing was carried out on about 140 peripheral blood samples, which came from fewer than 50 ophthalmopathy, under 85 hyperthyroidism and approximately 17 progressor patients.

Recombination linked TRBV19 to TRBJ2-3; the D match is possibly TRBD1 or TRBD2, with 6 bases aligned in each. The sample consisted of peripheral blood mononuclear cells (PBMCs), taken at new diagnosis, from a patient treated with antithyroid drugs. This clonotype was sampled from a woman aged 18-29 years with Graves disease. Donor details come from another sample of the same person, matched by shared clones. The sequenced DNA is TGTGCCAGTAGTATATGGGGGGTGGGGGCCTCGGATACGCAGTATTTT. Its product reads: CASSIWGVGASDTQYF.